The 30 T cell receptor beta chains below come from one sample, sequenced in a study of tumor and adjacent non-tumor tissue in lung cancer. No cell sorting was done before RNA was extracted from the tissue. Three rounds of nested PCR, following a modified ARM-PCR protocol, produced the TCRbeta library. MiXCR, run by TCRdb on the multiplex PCR reads, gives a single entry per CDR3 protein. Among some 100,000 distinct CDR3 sequences listed, roughly 73% were seen once. The sequencing input was lung tumor tissue. Receptor source: a woman in her sixties with non-small cell lung cancer.

A remark on this clonotype: The final CDR3 position lacks the conserved phenylalanine or tryptophan, pointing to a likely read error. No DNA is shown, since the ends of the CDR3 on it are uncertain; the CDR3 is the one TCRdb lists. J is TRBJ1-6 and V is TRBV11-2. Germline CDR1 and CDR2: SGHAT and FQNNGV. Counting both end residues, the CDR3 totals 14 amino acids. The CDR3 loop reads CASSLKASNSPLHL.

As to this clonotype: Compared with germline, one end of the junction differs, possibly owing to a read error. J is TRBJ2-3 and V is TRBV28; weak D call: TRBD1 (7 bases). This CDR3 contains 14 residues. CDR1 is MDHEN, CDR2 SYDVKM, per germline. The CDR3 protein is CASSLQGGTDTHYF. The CDR3 bases are TGTGCCAGCAGTTTACAGGGGGGCACAGATACGCATTATTTT.

A remark on this clonotype: This CDR3 fails to terminate in the conserved phenylalanine or tryptophan, so it likely reflects a read error. The chain employs TRBV6-5 and TRBJ2-5; D uncertain. V lost 7 bases, J lost 3 bases, and 6 bases lay in between. The germline V gene has CDR1 MNHEY and CDR2 SVGAGI. This CDR3 is 11 amino acids long. CDR3 coding DNA: TGTGCCAGCACCTCTGAAGAGACCCAGTACTAC. It is translated as CASTSEETQYY.

As concerns this clonotype: Being one base from a much bigger clone, this may be a read error. This rearrangement joins TRBV28 to TRBJ2-1, with D possibly TRBD1 on 6 matching bases. Germline lookup yields CDR1 MDHEN and CDR2 SYDVKM. V lost 5 bases and J lost 2, with 13 bases in between. The CDR3 is made up of 15 amino acids. The CDR3 here is CASSERQEAYNEQFF. In nucleotides, the CDR3 is TGTGCCAGCAGTGAAAGACAGGAGGCCTACAATGAGCAGTTCTTC.

A note on this clonotype: A read error is likely, as this CDR3 ends without the conserved phenylalanine or tryptophan. The chain combines TRBV4-1 with TRBJ1-2; D gene uncertain. CDR1 and CDR2 from the germline V gene are MGHRA and YSYEKL. The CDR3 spans 15 residues. The CDR3 sequence is CANSPSTASRYGYTS. CDR3 nucleotide sequence: TGCGCCAACAGCCCCTCTACCGCAAGTCGATATGGCTACACCTCC.

Points on this clonotype: This could be a read error, since a much larger clone is one nucleotide away. The V gene is TRBV5-4, the J gene TRBJ2-4; tentative D call: TRBD2 (6 bases). The CDR3 has 14 amino acids. Per the germline V gene, CDR1 is SGHNT and CDR2 is YYREEE (reference sequence). This chain's CDR3 is CASGQLDGGNILYF. In DNA, the CDR3 is TGTGCCAGCGGCCAGCTCGACGGGGGAAACATTCTGTACTTC.

A remark on this clonotype: An end of the junction does not agree with germline; a read error may underlie this. The chain uses TRBV11-2 and TRBJ2-2; TRBD1 aligns across 9 bases. CDR1 is SGHAT, CDR2 FQNNGV, per germline. The CDR3 consists of 18 residues. The CDR3, as DNA: TGTGCCAGCAGCGAGTGGGACAGGGCTTATACAAACACCGAGGAGCTGTTTTTT. As protein: CASSEWDRAYTNTEELFF.

This clonotype was observed many times. This chain connects TRBV29-1 to TRBJ1-5; D is possibly TRBD1 (5 bases). This CDR3 region has 13 residues. The V gene's germline CDR1 is SQVTM and CDR2 ANQGSEA. V was shortened by 6 bases and J by 4 bases, with 13 bases between the two germline ends. CDR3 region: CSVRQSSNQPQHF. The CDR3 nucleotides are TGCAGCGTCAGACAGAGCTCTAATCAGCCCCAGCATTTT.

Points on this clonotype: Its ends do not fully match the called genes, so a read error is possible. The gene calls are TRBV7-2 and TRBJ2-5; 10 bases agree with TRBD1. The CDR3 loop spans 17 amino acids. Germline CDR1 and CDR2: SGHTA and FQGNSA. Here the CDR3 DNA reads TGTGCGAGCAGCTTAGGATGGCCGGGACAGGGGCAAGAGACCCTGTACTTC. Amino acids: CASSLGWPGQGQETLYF.

V and J are TRBV11-2 and TRBJ2-7; possible D gene TRBD2, 5 bases. The CDR3 is 12 amino acids. Germline V gene lookup returns CDR1 SGHAT and CDR2 FQNNGV. V was shortened by 6 bases and J by 9 bases, with 15 bases between the two germline ends. The CDR3 sequence: CASSLSSGVQYF. As DNA, the CDR3 is TGTGCCAGCAGTTTATCGTCCGGGGTGCAGTACTTC.

As regards this clonotype: With a much larger clone just one base away, this may be a read error. The V gene is TRBV6-5, the J gene TRBJ2-7, with D possibly being TRBD2 (6 bases). The CDR3 is made up of 14 amino acids. Germline loops: CDR1 MNHEY, CDR2 SVGAGI. With 7 bases removed from V and 0 bases from J, the gap between germline ends came to 13 bases. CDR3 protein: CASTFSGSSYEQYF. CDR3 nucleotide sequence: TGTGCCAGCACTTTCTCCGGGAGCTCCTACGAGCAGTACTTC.

To note about this clonotype: This may stem from a read error, because a much larger clone lies one nucleotide away. The chain recombines TRBV29-1 with TRBJ2-7; 11 bases are shared with TRBD2. This CDR3 has 16 amino acids. J lost 7 bases, V lost 2 bases, and 13 bases had no gene match. Germline CDR1 is SQVTM and CDR2 is ANQGSEA. The CDR3 spells CSVEFASGRSTTEQYF. CDR3 nucleotides: TGCAGCGTTGAATTCGCTAGCGGGAGGTCTACTACTGAGCAGTACTTC.

Notes on this clonotype: The CDR3 end shows no conserved phenylalanine or tryptophan, and so a read error is likely. The V call is TRBV6-1, the J call TRBJ2-6; no firm D call. Trimming left V 11 bases short and J 4 bases short, with 9 bases between. The CDR3 runs to 12 residues. CDR1 and CDR2 from the germline V gene are MNHNS and SASEGT. The CDR3 here is CACRVGANVLTL. The CDR3 DNA reads TGTGCCTGCCGGGTCGGGGCCAACGTCCTGACTCTC.

A few counts support this clonotype. The CDR3 nucleotides are TGCGCCAGCAGCACCAAGACCCAGAGGGACGAGCAGTACTTC. Amino acid sequence: CASSTKTQRDEQYF. The chain recombines TRBV5-1 with TRBJ2-7, with a possible D match to TRBD2 (5 bases). Per the germline V gene, CDR1 is SGHRS and CDR2 is YFSETQ. The CDR3 length is 14 residues. Trimming cost V 4 bases and J 5 bases, with 16 bases left between them.

About this clonotype itself: Because it lacks the conserved phenylalanine or tryptophan at the end, this CDR3 is likely a read error. The CDR3 nucleotides are TGTGCCAGCAGTTCCCGGTCAGGATCTAGCTACGAGCAGTACTAC. This codes for CASSSRSGSSYEQYY. V and J are TRBV6-2 or TRBV6-3 and TRBJ2-7; D not certain. The germline V and J ends were trimmed by 4 bases and 3 bases, with 16 bases remaining between them. The length of the CDR3 is 15 residues. Germline-derived CDR1 and CDR2 are MNHEY and SVGEGT.

Comments on this clonotype: A much larger clonotype is one base distant, so this may be a read error. The chain couples TRBV5-6 to TRBJ2-1; D not certain. This CDR3 is 17 amino acids long. The germline gives CDR1 SGHDT, CDR2 YYEEEE. The DNA of the CDR3 is TGTGCCACCAGCTTGGCTTTTCCACAAGACTCCTACAATGAGCAGTTCTTC. Translating gives CATSLAFPQDSYNEQFF.

Regarding this clonotype: No conserved phenylalanine or tryptophan is present at the end of the CDR3, so a read error is the likely explanation. The chain carries TRBV5-6 and TRBJ2-5, with TRBD1 matching 7 bases. This CDR3 has 16 amino acids. Trimming took 6 bases from V and 4 from J; bases not matched to a gene: 15. Germline CDR1 SGHDT, CDR2 YYEEEE. The CDR3 loop is CASTVQTGAQGETQYI. The DNA for the CDR3 is TGTGCCAGCACGGTCCAAACAGGGGCTCAAGGAGAGACCCAGTACATC.

A remark on this clonotype: A much bigger clone sits one base away, suggesting this may be a read error. The chain links TRBV20-1 to TRBJ1-5; D may be TRBD1 (5 bases). The V end lost 5 bases, the J end lost 11 bases, and 16 bases lay between the germline ends. There are 12 residues in the CDR3. Germline lookup yields CDR1 DFQATT and CDR2 SNEGSKA (reference sequence). The CDR3 region has the DNA TGCAGTGCTGAGGCGAGGGGCTTAGCCCAGCATTTT. Its translation: CSAEARGLAQHF.

This clonotype was seen repeatedly, ten times or more. This rearrangement joins TRBV4-2 to TRBJ2-2; D not certain. The CDR3 has 16 residues. Deletions cut 0 bases from V and 0 bases from J, with 8 bases between. Germline values: CDR1 LGHNA, CDR2 YNFKEQ. This chain's CDR3 is CASSQDWATNTGELFF. CDR3 in DNA: TGTGCCAGCAGCCAAGATTGGGCCACGAACACCGGGGAGCTGTTTTTT.

This clonotype has at least ten counts. The chain joins TRBV7-9 to TRBJ2-3; TRBD1 or TRBD2 may be the D gene (5 bases each). This CDR3 is 16 amino acids long. In germline, CDR1 is SEHNR, CDR2 FQNEAQ (reference sequence). V lost 0 bases to trimming and J lost 4 bases, with 14 bases between them. CDR3 sequence: CASSLARGPLPDTQYF. The CDR3 nucleotides read TGTGCCAGCAGCTTAGCGAGGGGACCACTTCCAGATACGCAGTATTTT.

Comments on this clonotype: The junction differs from germline at one of its ends, possibly a read error. The chain couples TRBV9 to TRBJ1-4; 10 bases match TRBD1. The CDR3 loop spans 15 amino acids. Germline V gene sequence: CDR1 SGDLS, CDR2 YYNGEE. CDR3 loop: CASSVSTGQGENLFF. The CDR3 nucleotides read TGTGCCAGCAGCGTATCTACAGGACAGGGGGAAAACCTGTTTTTT.

The chain combines TRBV30 with TRBJ1-1; possible D gene TRBD1, 6 bases. V lost 0 bases and J lost 7, with 18 bases in between. The CDR3 covers 15 residues. Per germline, CDR1 GTSNPN and CDR2 SVGIG (reference sequence). The CDR3 here is CAWSVRGGRDIEAFF. CDR3 in DNA: TGTGCCTGGAGTGTCCGTGGGGGCAGGGACATTGAAGCTTTCTTT. The full variable domain, completed using reference TRBV30 and TRBJ1-1, is SQTIHQWPATLVQPVGSPLSLECTVEGTSNPNLYWYRQAAGRGLQLLFYSVGIGQISSEVPQNLSASRPQDRQFILSSKKLLLSDSGFYLCAWSVRGGRDIEAFFGQGTRLTVV.

With respect to this clonotype: This may arise from a read error, as a much more abundant clone is one base away. The rearrangement joins TRBV12-3 or TRBV12-4 to TRBJ2-3; TRBD1 might be the D (5 bases). CDR3 length: 13 amino acids. This CDR3 reads CVSSSAGPDTQYF. CDR3 nucleotide sequence: TGTGTCAGCAGTTCGGCAGGGCCCGATACGCAGTATTTT.

The rearrangement uses TRBV6-4 and TRBJ1-5; maybe TRBD1 (6 bases). CDR3 length: 14 residues. The V and J ends lost 3 bases and 4 bases respectively, with 10 bases between them. From germline, CDR1 is MRHNA and CDR2 SNTAGT. CDR3 protein: CASSEQGGNQPQHF. The CDR3 region has the DNA TGTGCCAGCAGTGAACAAGGGGGGAATCAGCCCCAGCATTTT.

This clonotype occurred a few times. One end of the junction does not line up with germline, which may come from a read error. The rearrangement joins TRBV13 to TRBJ2-7, with 9 bases lining up with TRBD2. This CDR3 region has 15 residues. CDR1 is PRHDT, CDR2 FYEKMQ, per germline (reference sequence). The CDR3 sequence: CTSSLLRSGRNEQYF. DNA for the CDR3: TGTACCAGCAGCCTCCTCCGGAGCGGGAGGAACGAGCAGTACTTC.

As to this clonotype: Likely a read error: the CDR3 ends without its conserved phenylalanine or tryptophan. The limits of the CDR3 on the DNA are not certain, so only TCRdb's listed CDR3 is given. The chain uses TRBV6-6 and TRBJ1-6. The CDR3 is 17 amino acids long, termini counted. Germline CDR1 and CDR2: MNHNY and SVGAGI (reference sequence). CDR3 amino acids: CASSFDEESSYNSSIHY.

This clonotype has only a few counts. A much larger clone lies one base from this, so it may be a read error. The V call is TRBV6-1, the J call TRBJ1-2; D uncertain. CDR3 length: 13 residues. Germline V gene data show CDR1 as MNHNS and CDR2 as SASEGT. Trimming removed 5 bases from V and 5 bases from J, with 12 bases in between. CDR3 loop: CASSRDGLYGYTF. CDR3 DNA: TGTGCCAGCAGTCGCGACGGCTTATATGGCTACACCTTC.

Comments on this clonotype: A single base separates this from a much larger clone, so it may be a read error. The genes are TRBV6-2 or TRBV6-3 and TRBJ2-2; D perhaps matches TRBD2 (5 bases). Germline CDR1 MNHEY, CDR2 SVGEGT. This CDR3 comprises 14 residues. The CDR3 is CASKRVPNTGEMFF. The CDR3 bases are TGTGCCAGCAAAAGGGTCCCTAACACCGGGGAGATGTTTTTT.

In regard to this clonotype: The junction departs from germline at one end; a sequencing error may be responsible. V and J are TRBV11-3 and TRBJ2-7; TRBD2 might be the D (5 bases). From germline, CDR1 is SGHNT and CDR2 YENEEA. The CDR3 contains 14 residues. The CDR3 loop is CACWLDTGTYEQYF. The CDR3 DNA is TGTGCCTGCTGGTTAGATACGGGAACCTACGAGCAGTACTTT.

Comments on this clonotype: The junction shows a germline mismatch at one end, possibly a read error. The rearrangement joins TRBV20-1 to TRBJ2-1; D ambiguous. Germline V gene sequence: CDR1 DFQATT, CDR2 SNEGSKA (reference sequence). CDR3 size: 14 residues. The CDR3 DNA sequence: TGCAATGCTTACCGTGAAAGGACCTCCAATGAGCAGTTCTTC. Translation: CNAYRERTSNEQFF.